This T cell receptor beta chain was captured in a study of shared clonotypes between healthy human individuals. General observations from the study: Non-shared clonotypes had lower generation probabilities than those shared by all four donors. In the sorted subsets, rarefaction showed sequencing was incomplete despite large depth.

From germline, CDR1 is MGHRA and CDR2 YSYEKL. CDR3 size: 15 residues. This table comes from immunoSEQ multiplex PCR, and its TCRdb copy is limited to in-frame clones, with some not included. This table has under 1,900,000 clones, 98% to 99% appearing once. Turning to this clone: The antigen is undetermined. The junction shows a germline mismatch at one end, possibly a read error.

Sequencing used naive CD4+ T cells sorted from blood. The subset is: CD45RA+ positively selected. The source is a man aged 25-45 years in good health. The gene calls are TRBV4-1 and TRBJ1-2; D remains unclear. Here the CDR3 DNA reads TGCGCCAGCAGTCAAGAGCGGGCCGAAGCAGGAGGCTACACCTTC. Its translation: CASSQERAEAGGYTF.